Listed here are 28 T cell receptor beta chains from one sample, sequenced in a study of blood T cell repertoires in COVID-19. Clones were read by immunoSEQ multiplex PCR, and TCRdb kept only the in-frame ones, dropping some. The profile shows 250,000 to 300,000 clones, around 91% of them singletons. Sequencing was done on a sample of peripheral blood. These receptors were collected from an older woman with acute or convalescent COVID-19.

The V call is TRBV3-1 (or the pseudogene TRBV3-2), the J call TRBJ1-1, with D tentatively TRBD1 (6 bases). The length of the CDR3 is 14 residues. From germline, CDR1 is LGHDT and CDR2 YNNKEL (reference sequence). Trimming took 4 bases from V and 4 from J, leaving 13 bases between them. CDR3 nucleotides: TGTGCCAGCAGCCCCAGGGGCGGTGGCACTGAAGCTTTCTTT. It codes for CASSPRGGGTEAFF.

The chain has TRBV9 and TRBJ2-3; D gene uncertain. Deletions cut 0 bases from V and 0 bases from J, with 11 bases between. The CDR3 consists of 16 residues. CDR1 is SGDLS and CDR2 is YYNGEE in the germline V gene. CDR3 DNA sequence: TGTGCCAGCAGCGTAGTTGCTAGTTTTAGCACAGATACGCAGTATTTT. It translates to CASSVVASFSTDTQYF.

This chain links TRBV27 with TRBJ2-5; 9 nucleotides align to TRBD1. The CDR3 extends over 17 amino acids. Trimming cost V 3 bases and J 1 base; bases outside gene matches: 9. Germline lookup yields CDR1 MNHEY and CDR2 SMNVEV (reference sequence). For the CDR3, the DNA is TGTGCCAGCAGTTTTCTACAGACAGGGGGTAGCCAAGAGACCCAGTACTTC. Translated, it gives CASSFLQTGGSQETQYF.

DNA for the CDR3: TGCAGTGCTAGTTTGGACCAACCTCGGGGTGAGCAGTTCTTC. As protein: CSASLDQPRGEQFF. This rearrangement joins TRBV20-1 to TRBJ2-1; D might be TRBD2 (5 bases). Per germline, CDR1 DFQATT and CDR2 SNEGSKA (reference sequence). The length of the CDR3 is 14 residues. V was trimmed by 3 bases and J by 9 bases, leaving 18 bases between them.

Only one count was recorded for this clone. The genes are TRBV9 and TRBJ1-1, with a possible D match to TRBD1 (6 bases). CDR1 SGDLS and CDR2 YYNGEE come from the germline V gene. V shed 3 bases and J shed 10 bases, with 16 bases lying between them. The CDR3 is 13 amino acids. CDR3 residues: CASSEGGPERAFF. DNA for the CDR3: TGTGCCAGCAGCGAAGGGGGTCCGGAAAGAGCTTTCTTT.

The chain combines TRBV7-9 with TRBJ2-7, with TRBD1 identical over 8 bases. This CDR3 is built from 15 residues. Germline CDR1 and CDR2: SEHNR and FQNEAQ (reference sequence). V shed 4 bases and J 3 bases; nucleotides not matched to a gene: 8. CDR3 loop: CASSSDRETIYEQYF. As DNA, the CDR3 is TGTGCCAGCAGCTCGGACAGGGAAACAATCTACGAGCAGTACTTC.

V and J are TRBV19 and TRBJ1-2, with TRBD1 matching over 8 bases. This CDR3 is 12 amino acids long. CDR1 and CDR2 from the germline V gene are LNHDA and SQIVND (reference sequence). V trimming: 7 bases; J trimming: 3 bases; junction bases outside the gene matches: 1. DNA for the CDR3: TGTGCCAGTAAGACAGGGGACTATGGCTACACCTTC. This gives the protein CASKTGDYGYTF.

The rearrangement links TRBV2 to TRBJ2-1; D remains ambiguous. V lost 4 bases to trimming and J lost 6 bases, with 4 bases between them. This CDR3 has 11 residues. Germline-derived CDR1 and CDR2 are SNHLY and FYNNEI. CDR3: CASSVLNEQFF. The CDR3 DNA is TGTGCCAGCAGTGTACTCAATGAGCAGTTCTTC. The full variable domain, in which reference TRBV2 and TRBJ2-1 provide the parts outside the CDR3, is EPEVTQTPSHQVTQMGQEVILRCVPISNHLYFYWYRQILGQKVEFLVSFYNNEISEKSEIFDDQFSVERPDGSNFTLKIRSTKLEDSAMYFCASSVLNEQFFGPGTRLTVL.

V usage is TRBV5-4 and J usage is TRBJ1-1; D might be TRBD1 (6 bases). CDR1 and CDR2 (germline): SGHNT, YYREEE (reference sequence). There are 16 residues in the CDR3. V lost 0 bases, J lost 2 bases, and 14 bases lay in between. CDR3 DNA: TGTGCCAGCAGCTTGGCCGTCGGCAGGGGTAACACTGAAGCTTTCTTT. Translating gives CASSLAVGRGNTEAFF.

The gene calls are TRBV4-3 and TRBJ1-2, with 9 bases fitting TRBD1. J lost 4 bases, V lost 2 bases, and 2 bases had no gene match. The CDR3 is made up of 14 amino acids. Germline V gives CDR1 LGHNA, CDR2 YSLEER. The CDR3 coding sequence is TGCGCCAGCAGCCAAACAGGGGGCGGCTATGGCTACACCTTC. Translating gives CASSQTGGGYGYTF.

The chain links TRBV29-1 to TRBJ1-1, with a possible D match to TRBD1 (5 bases). The length of the CDR3 is 11 residues. The V end lost 2 bases, the J end lost 6 bases, and 7 bases lay between the germline ends. Germline V lookup: CDR1 SQVTM, CDR2 ANQGSEA. Here the CDR3 reads CSVEKGPEAFF. CDR3 DNA sequence: TGCAGCGTTGAAAAGGGGCCTGAAGCTTTCTTT.

The gene calls are TRBV29-1 and TRBJ2-1; 10 bases are shared with TRBD2. Germline V CDR1 and CDR2: SQVTM, ANQGSEA. The CDR3 loop spans 12 amino acids. This CDR3 reads CVASGSPNEQFF. CDR3 nucleotides: TGCGTCGCTAGCGGGAGTCCCAATGAGCAGTTCTTC.

The genes are TRBV18 and TRBJ1-1, with a tentative D call TRBD1 (5 bases). The V end lost 0 bases, the J end lost 0 bases, and 11 bases lay between the germline ends. The germline V gene encodes CDR1 KGHSH and CDR2 LQKENI. The CDR3 is 16 residues long. The CDR3 nucleotides are TGTGCCAGCTCACCACCGATCTCAGGGTTGAACACTGAAGCTTTCTTT. Translation: CASSPPISGLNTEAFF.

CDR3 in DNA: TGCGCCAGCAGCCAAGAGCAGGGGAATAACTATGGCTACACCTTC. Translating it yields CASSQEQGNNYGYTF. J is TRBJ1-2 and V is TRBV4-1, with D perhaps TRBD1 (6 bases). The CDR3 is made up of 15 amino acids. Trimming left V 0 bases short and J 1 base short, with 9 bases between. The germline V gene encodes CDR1 MGHRA and CDR2 YSYEKL.

The chain employs TRBV2 and TRBJ1-6; TRBD1 matches 10 bases. This CDR3 comprises 16 residues. Germline assignment: CDR1 SNHLY and CDR2 FYNNEI. V dropped 4 bases and J dropped 9; count of bases not matched to a gene: 9. The CDR3 nucleotides read TGTGCCAGCAGTGCTAGGGACAGGGGCTTAGGTTCACCCCTCCACTTT. Encoded protein: CASSARDRGLGSPLHF.

This clone was picked up one time. J is TRBJ2-5 and V is TRBV3-1 (or the pseudogene TRBV3-2), with 7 bases identical to TRBD2. J lost 3 bases, V lost 4 bases, and 2 bases had no gene match. This CDR3 has 13 amino acids. The germline V gene has CDR1 LGHDT and CDR2 YNNKEL (reference sequence). CDR3 protein: CASSPAGEETQYF. CDR3 nucleotide sequence: TGTGCCAGCAGCCCGGCGGGGGAAGAGACCCAGTACTTC.

The chain has TRBV11-2 and TRBJ1-1, with 7 nucleotides matching TRBD1. After removal of 5 bases from V and 0 bases from J, the junction contained 6 bases not matched to a gene. In germline, CDR1 is SGHAT, CDR2 FQNNGV. CDR3 size: 15 residues. CDR3 sequence (DNA): TGTGCCAGCAGCATCAGGACAGGTTTGAACACTGAAGCTTTCTTT. Translated: CASSIRTGLNTEAFF.

This sequence joins TRBV6-6 and TRBJ1-5; 8 nucleotides match TRBD1. Germline V lookup: CDR1 MNHNY, CDR2 SVGAGI (reference sequence). The ends lost 5 bases at V and 0 bases at J; junction bases unmatched: 9. The CDR3 spans 17 residues. The CDR3 is CASSRQGTAYSNQPQHF. Here the CDR3 DNA reads TGTGCCAGCAGTCGACAGGGGACAGCATATAGCAATCAGCCCCAGCATTTT.

This clone has only a few counts. This chain uses TRBV28 with TRBJ1-2, with 9 bases aligning to TRBD1. After removal of 7 bases from V and 7 bases from J, the junction contained 25 bases not matched to a gene. From germline, CDR1 is MDHEN and CDR2 SYDVKM. The length of the CDR3 is 19 residues. Written as DNA, the CDR3 is TGTGCCAGCACCCCTTCGGGACAGGGCGTCGTAACCTATCCCGGTGGCTACACCTTC. Translating gives CASTPSGQGVVTYPGGYTF.

The chain links TRBV5-4 to TRBJ1-2, with a possible D match to TRBD1 (6 bases). The ends were cut back, 1 base at V and 3 bases at J, with 13 bases in the middle. This CDR3 region has 15 residues. Germline CDR1 is SGHNT and CDR2 is YYREEE (reference sequence). In DNA form, the CDR3 reads TGTGCCAGCAGCTTGATCAGGGGCTCGGACTATGGCTACACCTTC. Protein: CASSLIRGSDYGYTF.

This chain links TRBV7-9 with TRBJ2-1, with 10 positions matching TRBD1. CDR1 and CDR2 from the germline V gene are SEHNR and FQNEAQ (reference sequence). The junction had 1 base not matched to a gene; V was cut back by 5 bases and J by 3 bases. This CDR3 has 14 residues. The CDR3 DNA follows: TGTGCCAGCAGCCGGGACAGGGGCTACAATGAGCAGTTCTTC. Its protein is CASSRDRGYNEQFF. Drawing the rest from reference TRBV7-9 and TRBJ2-1, the complete variable domain is DTGVSQNPRHKITKRGQNVTFRCDPISEHNRLYWYRQTLGQGPEFLTYFQNEAQLEKSRLLSDRFSAERPKGSFSTLEIQRTEQGDSAMYLCASSRDRGYNEQFFGPGTRLTVL.

This clone occurred a few times. The gene calls are TRBV18 and TRBJ1-6, with 7 bases lining up with TRBD1. This CDR3 is 15 amino acids long. Germline lookup yields CDR1 KGHSH and CDR2 LQKENI. The junction had 8 bases not matched to a gene; V was cut back by 3 bases and J by 9 bases. The CDR3 nucleotides are TGTGCCAGCTCACCTCTCGACAGGGTCGGTTCACCCCTCCACTTT. Protein sequence: CASSPLDRVGSPLHF.

The chain couples TRBV6-1 to TRBJ1-2; tentative D call: TRBD1 (5 bases). The V gene's germline CDR1 is MNHNS and CDR2 SASEGT. V lost 3 bases to trimming and J lost 2 bases, with 10 bases between them. The CDR3 extends over 14 amino acids. DNA for the CDR3: TGTGCCAGCAGTGAGGACAAATGGAACTATGGCTACACCTTC. Protein: CASSEDKWNYGYTF.

V gene TRBV2 combines with J gene TRBJ1-6; 10 bases are a match to TRBD1. CDR3 length: 16 amino acids. Germline V gene lookup returns CDR1 SNHLY and CDR2 FYNNEI. Germline trimming cut 3 bases from V and 4 bases from J; bases unmatched to any gene: 3. The CDR3 loop reads CASSDGTGAYNSPLHF. CDR3 nucleotides: TGTGCCAGCAGTGATGGGACAGGGGCTTATAATTCACCCCTCCACTTT.

As DNA, the CDR3 is TGTGCCAGCATCAGCGGGGGTCCCTTCTACGAGCAGTACTTC. Translation gives CASISGGPFYEQYF. V and J are TRBV2 and TRBJ2-7, with 8 bases matching TRBD2. The CDR3 is 14 residues long. Germline V CDR1 and CDR2: SNHLY, FYNNEI. With 7 bases clipped from V and 3 bases from J, the junction kept 8 bases outside the gene matches.

A single count supports this clone. The rearrangement uses TRBV19 and TRBJ1-5, with D uncertain. The CDR3 consists of 16 residues. Germline CDR1 reads LNHDA; CDR2 reads SQIVND (reference sequence). Trimming left V 4 bases short and J 2 bases short, with 15 bases between. The DNA of the CDR3 is TGTGCCAGTAGTAATAATGCTCAGGTGGGCAATCAGCCCCAGCATTTT. Encoded protein: CASSNNAQVGNQPQHF.

This clone was found a few times. The V and J genes are TRBV28 and TRBJ2-3, with 8 bases lining up with TRBD2. J gave up 2 bases and V 4 bases, and 11 bases lay outside the gene matches. The length of the CDR3 is 17 residues. Germline V gene lookup returns CDR1 MDHEN and CDR2 SYDVKM. The CDR3: CASSSSLAGALTDTQYF. The DNA of the CDR3 is TGTGCCAGCAGTTCCTCCCTAGCGGGTGCCCTCACAGATACGCAGTATTTT. The variable domain in full, with the rest retrieved from reference TRBV28 and TRBJ2-3, is DVKVTQSSRYLVKRTGEKVFLECVQDMDHENMFWYRQDPGLGLRLIYFSYDVKMKEKGDIPEGYSVSREKKERFSLILESASTNQTSMYLCASSSSLAGALTDTQYFGPGTRLTVL.

The J gene is TRBJ2-3, the V gene TRBV6-5; D is unresolved. The V gene lost 7 bases and the J gene lost 6 bases, with 8 bases spanning the gap. The CDR3 has 11 amino acids. Germline CDR1 MNHEY, CDR2 SVGAGI. The chain's CDR3 is CASTPRDTQYF. DNA for the CDR3: TGTGCCAGCACCCCTAGGGATACGCAGTATTTT.